This T cell receptor beta chain was obtained from a study of blood T cells in healthy people across ages. The CDR3 consists of 17 residues. From germline, CDR1 is SGHTA and CDR2 FQGNSA. The junction had 8 bases not matched to a gene; V was cut back by 1 base and J by 0 bases. General observations from the study: Investigators treated diversity estimates from one million T cells as underestimates.

With a J-beta primer mix and a sample-barcoded 5' primer, a second PCR ran 7 to 11 cycles. TCRdb used MiXCR to reprocess the 5' RACE reads, holding one entry per CDR3 protein. The sample includes 750,000 or so distinct CDR3 sequences, approximately 25% of them seen just once. As to this clonotype: Antigen unknown.

The same data also contributed to another study, on T cells of mothers and their children. In that study: The donors comprised six children and their three healthy Caucasian mothers. Using roughly 1.5 ug per 15 ul, all extracted RNA underwent cDNA synthesis. Overlap in related mother-child pairs always slightly exceeded unrelated pairs, never significantly.

The rearrangement joins TRBV7-2 to TRBJ1-1; TRBD1 agrees at 7 bases. This sequence was found in a boy younger than 18 in good health. Material: blood. The chain's CDR3 is CASSLGGGGAMNTEAFF. CDR3 coding DNA: TGTGCCAGCAGCTTAGGGGGAGGGGGCGCCATGAACACTGAAGCTTTCTTT.